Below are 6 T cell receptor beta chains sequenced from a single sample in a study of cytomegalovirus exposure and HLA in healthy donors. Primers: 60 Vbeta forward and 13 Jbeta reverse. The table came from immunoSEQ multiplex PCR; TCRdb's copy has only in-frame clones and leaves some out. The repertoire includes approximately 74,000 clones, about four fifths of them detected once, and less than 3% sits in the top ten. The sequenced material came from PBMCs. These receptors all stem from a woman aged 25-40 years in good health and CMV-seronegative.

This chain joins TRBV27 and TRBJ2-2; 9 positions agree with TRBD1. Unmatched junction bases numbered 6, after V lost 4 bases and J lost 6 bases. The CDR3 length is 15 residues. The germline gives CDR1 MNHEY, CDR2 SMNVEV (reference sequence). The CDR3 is CASSSGQGGAGELFF. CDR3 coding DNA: TGTGCCAGCAGTTCGGGACAGGGCGGTGCCGGGGAGCTGTTTTTT.

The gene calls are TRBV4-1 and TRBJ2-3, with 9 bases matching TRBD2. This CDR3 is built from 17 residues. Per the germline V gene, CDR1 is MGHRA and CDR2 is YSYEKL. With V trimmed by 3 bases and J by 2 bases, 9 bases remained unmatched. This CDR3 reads CASSHKMTSGYTDTQYF. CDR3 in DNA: TGCGCCAGCAGCCACAAGATGACTAGCGGTTACACAGATACGCAGTATTTT.

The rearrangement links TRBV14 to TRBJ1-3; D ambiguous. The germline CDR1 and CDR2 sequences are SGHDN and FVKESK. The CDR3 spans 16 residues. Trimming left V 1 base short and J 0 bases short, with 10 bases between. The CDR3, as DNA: TGTGCCAGCAGCCAAGGTGTTAGAGGCTCTGGAAACACCATATATTTT. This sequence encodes CASSQGVRGSGNTIYF.

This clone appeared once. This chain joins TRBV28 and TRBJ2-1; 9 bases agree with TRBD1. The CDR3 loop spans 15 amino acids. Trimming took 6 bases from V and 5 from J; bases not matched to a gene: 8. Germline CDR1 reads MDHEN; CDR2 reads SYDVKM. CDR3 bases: TGTGCCAGCAGGTCACAGGGGGCAACGGACAATGAGCAGTTCTTC. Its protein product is CASRSQGATDNEQFF.

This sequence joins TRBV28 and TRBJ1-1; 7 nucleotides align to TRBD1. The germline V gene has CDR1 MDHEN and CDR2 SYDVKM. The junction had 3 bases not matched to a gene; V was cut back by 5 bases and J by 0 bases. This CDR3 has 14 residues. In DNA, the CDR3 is TGTGCCAGCAGTCGGGACAGCTTGAACACTGAAGCTTTCTTT. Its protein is CASSRDSLNTEAFF.

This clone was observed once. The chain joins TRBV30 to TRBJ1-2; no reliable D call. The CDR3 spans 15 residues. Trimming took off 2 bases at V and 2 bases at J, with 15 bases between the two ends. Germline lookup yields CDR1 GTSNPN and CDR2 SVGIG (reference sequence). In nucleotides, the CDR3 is TGTGCCTGGAGTCATCTTTCCGGCGGGAACTATGGCTACACCTTC. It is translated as CAWSHLSGGNYGYTF.